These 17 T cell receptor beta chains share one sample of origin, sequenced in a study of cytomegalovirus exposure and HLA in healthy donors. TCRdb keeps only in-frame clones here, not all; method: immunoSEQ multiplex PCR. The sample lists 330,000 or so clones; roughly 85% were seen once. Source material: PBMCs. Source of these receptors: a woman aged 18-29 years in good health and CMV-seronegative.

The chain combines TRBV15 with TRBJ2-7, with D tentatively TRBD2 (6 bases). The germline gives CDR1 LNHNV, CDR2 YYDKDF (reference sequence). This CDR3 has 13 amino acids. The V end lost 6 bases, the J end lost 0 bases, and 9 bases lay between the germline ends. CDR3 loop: CATSYGSSYEQYF. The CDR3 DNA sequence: TGTGCCACCAGTTACGGGAGCTCCTACGAGCAGTACTTC.

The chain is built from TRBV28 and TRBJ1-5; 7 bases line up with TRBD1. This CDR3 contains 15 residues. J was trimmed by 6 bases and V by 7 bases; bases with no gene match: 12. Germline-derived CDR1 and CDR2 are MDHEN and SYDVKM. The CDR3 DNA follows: TGTGCCAGCACCGTCCCCGACAGGGTTTTTCAGCCCCAGCATTTT. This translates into CASTVPDRVFQPQHF.

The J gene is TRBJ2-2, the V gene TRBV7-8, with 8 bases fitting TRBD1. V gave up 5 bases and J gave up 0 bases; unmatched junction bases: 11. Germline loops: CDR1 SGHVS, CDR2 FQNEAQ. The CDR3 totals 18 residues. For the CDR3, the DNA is TGTGCCAGCAGCGACCGGTCAGGGGGCCTAACGAACACCGGGGAGCTGTTTTTT. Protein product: CASSDRSGGLTNTGELFF.

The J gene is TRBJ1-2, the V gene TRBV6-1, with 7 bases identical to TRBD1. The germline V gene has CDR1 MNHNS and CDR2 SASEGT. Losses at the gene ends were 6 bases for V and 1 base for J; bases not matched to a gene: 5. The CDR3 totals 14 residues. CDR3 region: CASRRGQGNYGYTF. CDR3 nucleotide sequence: TGTGCCAGCAGGAGGGGGCAGGGTAACTATGGCTACACCTTC.

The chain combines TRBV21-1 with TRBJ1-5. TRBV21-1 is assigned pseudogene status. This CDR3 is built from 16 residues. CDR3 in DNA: TGTGCCAGCAGCAAAGGGTCAGGAGGGGGAGGGCAGCCCCAGCATTTT. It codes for CASSKGSGGGGQPQHF.

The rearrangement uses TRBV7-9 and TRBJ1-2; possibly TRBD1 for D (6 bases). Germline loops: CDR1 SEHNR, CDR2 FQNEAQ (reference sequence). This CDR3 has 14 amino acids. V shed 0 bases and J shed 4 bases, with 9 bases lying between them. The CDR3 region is CASSLAQGTYGYTF. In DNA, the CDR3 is TGTGCCAGCAGCTTAGCCCAGGGGACCTATGGCTACACCTTC.

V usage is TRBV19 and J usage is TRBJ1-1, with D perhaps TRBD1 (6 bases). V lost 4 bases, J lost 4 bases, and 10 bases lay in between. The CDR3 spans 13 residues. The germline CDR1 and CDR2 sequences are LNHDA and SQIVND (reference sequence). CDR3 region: CASSRGRGTEAFF. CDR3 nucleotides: TGTGCCAGTAGTAGGGGGCGCGGCACTGAAGCTTTCTTT.

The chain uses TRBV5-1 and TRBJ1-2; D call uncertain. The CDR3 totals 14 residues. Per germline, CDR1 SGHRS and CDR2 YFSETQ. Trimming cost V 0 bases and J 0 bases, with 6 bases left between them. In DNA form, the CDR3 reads TGCGCCAGCAGCTTGGACAGACCTAACTATGGCTACACCTTC. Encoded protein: CASSLDRPNYGYTF.

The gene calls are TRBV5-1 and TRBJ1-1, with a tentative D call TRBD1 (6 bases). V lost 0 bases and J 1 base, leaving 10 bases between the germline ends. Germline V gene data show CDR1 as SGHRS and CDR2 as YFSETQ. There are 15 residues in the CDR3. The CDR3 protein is CASSLAGVANTEAFF. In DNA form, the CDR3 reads TGCGCCAGCAGCTTGGCAGGGGTGGCGAACACTGAAGCTTTCTTT.

In DNA form, the CDR3 reads TGTGCCAGCGGCCACGGAGGGGAGGACTACGAGCAGTACTTC. Amino acids: CASGHGGEDYEQYF. The chain carries TRBV6-1 and TRBJ2-7; D perhaps matches TRBD2 (6 bases). Germline V CDR1 and CDR2: MNHNS, SASEGT. The CDR3 totals 14 residues. Trimming took off 8 bases at V and 3 bases at J, with 17 bases between the two ends.

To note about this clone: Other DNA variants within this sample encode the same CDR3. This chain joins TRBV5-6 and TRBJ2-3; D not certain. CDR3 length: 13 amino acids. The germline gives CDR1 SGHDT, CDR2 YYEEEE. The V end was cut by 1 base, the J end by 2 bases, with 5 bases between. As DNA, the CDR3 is TGTGCCAGCAGCTTGACTAACACAGATACGCAGTATTTT. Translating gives CASSLTNTDTQYF.

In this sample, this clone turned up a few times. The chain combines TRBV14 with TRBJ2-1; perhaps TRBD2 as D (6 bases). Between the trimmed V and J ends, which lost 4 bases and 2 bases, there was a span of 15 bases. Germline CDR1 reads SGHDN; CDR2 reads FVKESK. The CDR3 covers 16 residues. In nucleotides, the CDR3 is TGTGCCAGCAGCCTAGAAAGCGGGTCGGCCTACAATGAGCAGTTCTTC. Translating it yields CASSLESGSAYNEQFF. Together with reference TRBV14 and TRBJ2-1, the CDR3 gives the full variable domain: EAGVTQFPSHSVIEKGQTVTLRCDPISGHDNLYWYRRVMGKEIKFLLHFVKESKQDESGMPNNRFLAERTGGTYSTLKVQPAELEDSGVYFCASSLESGSAYNEQFFGPGTRLTVL.

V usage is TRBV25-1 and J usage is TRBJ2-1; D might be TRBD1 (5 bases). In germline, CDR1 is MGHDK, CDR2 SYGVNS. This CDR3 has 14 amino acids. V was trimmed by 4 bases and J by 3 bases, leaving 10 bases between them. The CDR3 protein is CASSADTYYNEQFF. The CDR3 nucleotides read TGTGCCAGCAGTGCGGACACCTACTACAATGAGCAGTTCTTC.

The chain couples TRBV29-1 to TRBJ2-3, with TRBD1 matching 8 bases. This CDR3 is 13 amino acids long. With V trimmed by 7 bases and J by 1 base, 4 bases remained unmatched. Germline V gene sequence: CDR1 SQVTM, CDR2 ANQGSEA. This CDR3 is CSETGVGTDTQYF. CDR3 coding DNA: TGCAGCGAGACAGGGGTCGGCACAGATACGCAGTATTTT.

CDR3 loop: CASSFPGREQYF. CDR3 coding DNA: TGTGCCAGCAGCTTCCCAGGGCGCGAGCAGTACTTC. This rearrangement joins TRBV7-2 to TRBJ2-7; perhaps TRBD1 as D (5 bases). CDR3 size: 12 residues. V was shortened by 3 bases and J by 6 bases, with 9 bases between the two germline ends. CDR1 is SGHTA, CDR2 FQGNSA, per germline. The variable domain in full, with the rest retrieved from reference TRBV7-2 and TRBJ2-7, is GAGVSQSPSNKVTEKGKDVELRCDPISGHTALYWYRQSLGQGLEFLIYFQGNSAPDKSGLPSDRFSAERTGGSVSTLTIQRTQQEDSAVYLCASSFPGREQYFGPGTRLTVT.

The CDR3 sequence is CASSSTVNTEAFF. As DNA, the CDR3 is TGTGCCAGCAGTTCGACTGTTAACACTGAAGCTTTCTTT. The J gene is TRBJ1-1, the V gene TRBV6-5; no clear D. In germline, CDR1 is MNHEY, CDR2 SVGAGI. V lost 4 bases and J lost 2, with 8 bases in between. The CDR3 consists of 13 residues.

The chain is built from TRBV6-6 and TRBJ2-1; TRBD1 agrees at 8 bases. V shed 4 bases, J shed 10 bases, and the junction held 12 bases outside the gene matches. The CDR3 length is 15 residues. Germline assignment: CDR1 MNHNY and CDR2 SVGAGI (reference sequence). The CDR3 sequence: CASSLPSDRAGEQFF. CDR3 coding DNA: TGTGCCAGCAGTTTACCCTCGGACAGGGCGGGCGAGCAGTTCTTC.